The entry below describes one T cell receptor beta chain. This record comes from a study of immune evolution from preneoplasia to lung adenocarcinoma. Sequencing used immunoSEQ multiplex PCR; TCRdb keeps in-frame clones, though not all of them. This repertoire shows under 3,000 clones, around 80% found once; its top ten account for 2% to 2.5%. The CDR3 totals 13 residues. The germline V gene encodes CDR1 SEHNR and CDR2 FQNEAQ (reference sequence). Trimming shortened V by 5 bases and J by 9 bases, and 14 bases separated the two germline ends. Input material: FFPE atypical adenomatous hyperplasia tissue from the lung. Subset in this sample: atypical adenomatous hyperplasia (AAH), lung preneoplasia. This sequence was found in a person aged 70 to 85 with lung adenocarcinoma. This chain uses TRBV7-9 with TRBJ1-5; weak D call: TRBD1 (6 bases). This chain's CDR3 is CASSPQGLGPQHF. In DNA form, the CDR3 reads TGTGCCAGCAGCCCCCAGGGGCTCGGGCCCCAGCATTTT.